This T cell receptor beta chain is from a study of T cells in narcolepsy. Here immunoSEQ multiplex PCR was the method, and the copy in TCRdb shows in-frame clones only, minus some. Here the sample spans some 37,000 clones, roughly 88% being singletons. The source material was CD45RA- memory CD4+ T cells from PBMCs. This receptor was taken from a human donor with narcolepsy.

The DNA of the CDR3 is TGCGCCAGCGCACCCTCTAGAGCGAACACCGGGGAGCTGTTTTTT. This translates into CASAPSRANTGELFF. J is TRBJ2-2 and V is TRBV5-1; D remains ambiguous. This CDR3 has 15 residues. V lost 7 bases to trimming and J lost 0 bases, with 13 bases between them. From germline, CDR1 is SGHRS and CDR2 YFSETQ.